Reported below is one T cell receptor beta chain. The entry originates in a study of identical twins. Germline CDR1 is SQVTM and CDR2 is ANQGSEA. V shed 6 bases, J shed 3 bases, and the junction held 9 bases outside the gene matches. There are 14 residues in the CDR3. Via MiXCR, TCRdb re-called the 5' RACE reads, giving one row per CDR3 protein. The sample has fewer than 350,000 distinct CDR3 sequences, approximately 8% seen once. These same data were also listed under a study on yellow fever vaccine responses in identical twins.

The TCR originated in a woman under 30 in good health. V and J are TRBV29-1 and TRBJ2-7; 9 bases fit TRBD1. Sequencing was performed on memory (CD45RO+) T cells sorted from blood. The CDR3 DNA sequence: TGCAGCGTGGCGGACAGGGGCCAATACTACGAGCAGTACTTC. This gives the protein CSVADRGQYYEQYF.